The 11 T cell receptor beta chains given below trace back to one sample, sequenced in a study of blood T cell repertoires in COVID-19. Assay used: immunoSEQ multiplex PCR; TCRdb lists only in-frame clones, some missing. Altogether fewer than 400,000 clones are present, roughly 86% being singletons, with the ten largest covering around 8.9%. The sample taken for sequencing was PBMCs or T cells enriched from blood (not recorded which). The receptors were sampled from a young woman who had recovered from COVID-19.

The rearrangement links TRBV11-2 to TRBJ2-6; a possible D gene is TRBD1 (5 bases). This CDR3 has 15 residues. V lost 5 bases to trimming and J lost 4 bases, with 12 bases between them. CDR1 SGHAT and CDR2 FQNNGV come from the germline V gene. CDR3 in amino acids: CASSPQGAGANVLTF. In DNA, the CDR3 is TGTGCCAGCAGCCCGCAGGGTGCCGGGGCCAACGTCCTGACTTTC. The variable domain in full, completed from reference TRBV11-2 and TRBJ2-6, reads EAGVAQSPRYKIIEKRQSVAFWCNPISGHATLYWYQQILGQGPKLLIQFQNNGVVDDSQLPKDRFSAERLKGVDSTLKIQPAKLEDSAVYLCASSPQGAGANVLTFGAGSRLTVL.

The chain couples TRBV4-3 to TRBJ2-1; 7 bases are shared with TRBD2. CDR1 is LGHNA, CDR2 YSLEER, per germline. V dropped 0 bases and J dropped 4; count of bases not matched to a gene: 6. This CDR3 spans 16 amino acids. The CDR3 region is CASSQEYGGGYNEQFF. The CDR3 coding sequence is TGCGCCAGCAGCCAAGAATATGGCGGGGGATACAATGAGCAGTTCTTC.

The rearrangement links TRBV6-1 to TRBJ2-7, with a tentative D call TRBD2 (6 bases). Germline loops: CDR1 MNHNS, CDR2 SASEGT. The V gene lost 3 bases and the J gene lost 3 bases, with 15 bases spanning the gap. The CDR3 sequence is 15 residues long. CDR3 sequence (DNA): TGTGCCAGCAGTGAGGTTGAGGGACTGAACTACGAGCAGTACTTC. It yields the protein CASSEVEGLNYEQYF.

The V call is TRBV30, the J call TRBJ1-4; tentatively, D is TRBD1 (5 bases). Trimming stripped 3 bases from V and 2 bases from J, with 19 bases between. CDR1 and CDR2 from the germline V gene are GTSNPN and SVGIG (reference sequence). The CDR3 totals 17 residues. The CDR3 spells CAWSVSMGGDTNEKLFF. In DNA, the CDR3 is TGTGCCTGGAGCGTATCGATGGGGGGAGATACTAATGAAAAACTGTTTTTT.

The rearrangement links TRBV28 to TRBJ1-2; 11 bases align to TRBD1. The V gene's germline CDR1 is MDHEN and CDR2 SYDVKM. J gave up 7 bases and V 5 bases, and 9 bases lay outside the gene matches. This CDR3 comprises 15 residues. The CDR3 coding sequence is TGTGCCAGCAGTCGGACAGGGGGCAAACGTATTGGCTACACCTTC. This translates into CASSRTGGKRIGYTF.

Only one count was recorded for this clone. The chain joins TRBV7-9 to TRBJ1-1; no firm D call. V lost 0 bases, J lost 8 bases, and 10 bases lay in between. This CDR3 has 13 amino acids. Germline V gene lookup returns CDR1 SEHNR and CDR2 FQNEAQ (reference sequence). The CDR3 sequence is CASSLAQAREAFF. The DNA of the CDR3 is TGTGCCAGCAGCTTAGCCCAGGCCAGGGAAGCTTTCTTT.

The chain links TRBV27 to TRBJ1-2; 9 positions agree with TRBD1. The junction had 10 bases not matched to a gene; V was cut back by 6 bases and J by 5 bases. The CDR3 sequence is 15 residues long. Germline V lookup: CDR1 MNHEY, CDR2 SMNVEV (reference sequence). The CDR3 reads CASSADPTGGYGYTF. In nucleotides, the CDR3 is TGTGCCAGCAGCGCCGACCCGACAGGGGGGTATGGCTACACCTTC.

The chain recombines TRBV30 with TRBJ1-1; weak D call: TRBD1 (5 bases). Between the trimmed V and J ends, which lost 4 bases and 4 bases, there was a span of 25 bases. Germline V gene sequence: CDR1 GTSNPN, CDR2 SVGIG (reference sequence). The CDR3 is made up of 17 amino acids. CDR3 in amino acids: CAWTITWGDIRTTEAFF. The CDR3 bases are TGTGCCTGGACCATCACGTGGGGGGATATTCGGACCACTGAAGCTTTCTTT.

V is TRBV28 and J is TRBJ1-1; possible D gene TRBD1, 5 bases. V was clipped by 4 bases and J by 2 bases, with 17 bases between them. Looked up from germline, CDR1 is MDHEN and CDR2 is SYDVKM. The CDR3 totals 16 residues. CDR3: CASSYRLSKVNTEAFF. DNA of the CDR3: TGTGCCAGCAGTTACAGGCTGTCGAAGGTAAACACTGAAGCTTTCTTT.

The rearrangement uses TRBV4-3 and TRBJ2-7; D is undetermined. The V gene's germline CDR1 is LGHNA and CDR2 YSLEER. V was clipped by 1 base and J by 4 bases, with 11 bases between them. CDR3 length: 14 residues. The CDR3 DNA sequence: TGCGCCAGCAGCCAAGTGGCGGATGAGTACGAGCAGTACTTC. Its translation: CASSQVADEYEQYF.

The chain recombines TRBV9 with TRBJ2-5, with D tentatively TRBD1 (5 bases). Germline values: CDR1 SGDLS, CDR2 YYNGEE. Trimming took 6 bases from V and 1 from J, leaving 13 bases between them. CDR3 length equals 14 residues. The CDR3 nucleotides are TGTGCCAGCAACCAGGACACCGTCCAAGAGACCCAGTACTTC. Its translation is CASNQDTVQETQYF.